Listed here are 22 T cell receptor beta chains from one sample, sequenced in a study of persistence of HIV-infected CD4 T cells. No antigen has been assigned to these receptors. The libraries were made with immunoSEQ version 4 in survey mode. Clones were read by immunoSEQ multiplex PCR, and TCRdb kept only the in-frame ones, dropping some. The sample holds approximately 19,000 clones, about two thirds seen once. Cells were stimulated with CMV-infected fibroblast lysates at roughly 10 ug/mL. CD4+ T cells upregulating both CD40 ligand and CD69 were sorted as responding cells. The specimen comprised CD4+ T cells sorted from PBMCs after approximately 20-hour stimulation, sampled from a patient who received antiretroviral therapy. These receptors were collected from an adult woman with HIV who was CMV-seropositive.

This clone has just a few counts. This chain links TRBV30 with TRBJ2-1; TRBD2 might be the D (5 bases). The CDR3 spans 14 residues. Trimming removed 0 bases at V and 5 bases at J, with 11 bases between. Germline CDR1 GTSNPN, CDR2 SVGIG (reference sequence). Here the CDR3 reads CAWSVVTTDNEQFF. Here the CDR3 DNA reads TGTGCCTGGAGTGTCGTGACTACTGACAATGAGCAGTTCTTC.

The V and J genes are TRBV9 and TRBJ2-7; D unresolved. The V end was cut by 0 bases, the J end by 1 base, with 8 bases between. The length of the CDR3 is 14 residues. The germline CDR1 and CDR2 sequences are SGDLS and YYNGEE. The CDR3 reads CASSVGSTSYEQYF. CDR3 DNA sequence: TGTGCCAGCAGCGTAGGATCCACTTCCTACGAGCAGTACTTC.

CDR3 bases: TGTGCCAGCAGCCCCCAGGGGGGCAATGAGCAGTTCTTC. Its protein product is CASSPQGGNEQFF. The rearrangement links TRBV9 to TRBJ2-1; weak D call: TRBD1 (7 bases). V lost 4 bases and J 6 bases, leaving 11 bases between the germline ends. The CDR3 has 13 residues. CDR1 and CDR2 from the germline V gene are SGDLS and YYNGEE. Combining the CDR3 with reference TRBV9 and TRBJ2-1 gives the whole variable domain DSGVTQTPKHLITATGQRVTLRCSPRSGDLSVYWYQQSLDQGLQFLIQYYNGEERAKGNILERFSAQQFPDLHSELNLSSLELGDSALYFCASSPQGGNEQFFGPGTRLTVL.

This clone was recorded once. The V call is TRBV27, the J call TRBJ1-6; 12 bases agree with TRBD1. CDR3 size: 16 residues. V lost 3 bases, J lost 9 bases, and 6 bases stayed unmatched. Per the germline V gene, CDR1 is MNHEY and CDR2 is SMNVEV (reference sequence). CDR3 protein: CASSLSGTGGVSPLHF. The CDR3 DNA is TGTGCCAGCAGTTTGTCCGGGACAGGGGGCGTTTCACCCCTCCACTTT.

The rearrangement joins TRBV5-1 to TRBJ1-2; 10 positions match TRBD1. With 3 bases clipped from V and 5 bases from J, the junction kept 7 bases outside the gene matches. The CDR3 totals 15 residues. Germline loops: CDR1 SGHRS, CDR2 YFSETQ. The CDR3 DNA reads TGCGCCAGCAGCTCCCGGACAGGGGGAACGTATGGCTACACCTTC. Translating gives CASSSRTGGTYGYTF.

This sequence joins TRBV7-2 and TRBJ1-1; D gene ambiguous. Trimming shortened V by 2 bases and J by 4 bases, and 14 bases separated the two germline ends. There are 15 residues in the CDR3. The germline V gene encodes CDR1 SGHTA and CDR2 FQGNSA. Written as DNA, the CDR3 is TGTGCCAGCAGCTTAAGGTCTGGAGAGGGCACTGAAGCTTTCTTT. As protein: CASSLRSGEGTEAFF.

This sequence joins TRBV5-1 and TRBJ1-4; 10 bases map to TRBD1. CDR1 is SGHRS and CDR2 is YFSETQ in the germline V gene. The CDR3 runs 16 residues. With 4 bases clipped from V and 2 bases from J, the junction kept 5 bases outside the gene matches. CDR3 bases: TGCGCCAGCAGCCAGGGACAGGGGATCACTAATGAAAAACTGTTTTTT. Residues: CASSQGQGITNEKLFF.

The genes are TRBV2 and TRBJ2-1; a weak D match, TRBD1 (5 bases). Trimming stripped 8 bases from V and 5 bases from J, with 13 bases between. The germline V gene has CDR1 SNHLY and CDR2 FYNNEI. There are 13 residues in the CDR3. The DNA of the CDR3 is TGTGCCAGCGTCCCAGACAGACACAATGAGCAGTTCTTC. Translating it yields CASVPDRHNEQFF.

J is TRBJ1-3 and V is TRBV5-5; D uncertain. Germline values: CDR1 SGHKS, CDR2 YYEKEE (reference sequence). The CDR3 length is 12 residues. V was clipped by 0 bases and J by 4 bases, with 2 bases between them. Written as DNA, the CDR3 is TGTGCCAGCAGCTTGGGGGGAAACACCATATATTTT. It translates to CASSLGGNTIYF.

The J gene is TRBJ1-3, the V gene TRBV10-3; no firm D call. This CDR3 is built from 14 residues. Trimming left V 7 bases short and J 0 bases short, with 10 bases between. CDR1 is ENHRY and CDR2 is SYGVKD in the germline V gene. For the CDR3, the DNA is TGTGCCATCAACCCGCGGAGCTCTGGAAACACCATATATTTT. Its translation: CAINPRSSGNTIYF.

This clone was picked up a small number of times. CDR3 loop: CASMGPGRMNTEAFF. The CDR3, as DNA: TGTGCCAGTATGGGACCGGGACGGATGAACACTGAAGCTTTCTTT. This chain links TRBV19 with TRBJ1-1, with D possibly matching TRBD1 (5 bases). V was clipped by 7 bases and J by 0 bases, with 15 bases between them. CDR3 length: 15 amino acids. In germline, CDR1 is LNHDA, CDR2 SQIVND (reference sequence).

This clone is judged medium-sized. The V and J genes are TRBV24-1 and TRBJ2-1; TRBD1 matches at 7 bases. The V gene end was trimmed by 3 bases and the J gene end by 3 bases; junction bases not matched to a gene: 4. This CDR3 is built from 15 residues. The germline V gene has CDR1 KGHDR and CDR2 SFDVKD. The CDR3 DNA is TGTGCCACCAGTGATCGGGGACAGTTCTACAATGAGCAGTTCTTC. This translates into CATSDRGQFYNEQFF.

The V call is TRBV19, the J call TRBJ1-1; 8 nucleotides match TRBD1. V lost 9 bases, J lost 1 base, and 10 bases stayed unmatched. The germline V gene encodes CDR1 LNHDA and CDR2 SQIVND (reference sequence). The CDR3 sequence is 15 residues long. The CDR3 region has the DNA TGTGCCAGAAAAGGACAGGGTGAAAGGAACACTGAAGCTTTCTTT. Translated, it gives CARKGQGERNTEAFF.

Details on this clone: Other DNA sequences within the sample encode an identical CDR3. The V and J genes are TRBV7-3 and TRBJ2-2; 13 nucleotides agree with TRBD2. The V and J ends lost 5 bases and 4 bases, in that order; junction bases with no gene match: 4. Germline CDR1 is SGHTA and CDR2 is FQGTGA. This CDR3 comprises 16 residues. CDR3 protein: CASSLGLAGATGELFF. Written as DNA, the CDR3 is TGTGCCAGCAGCCTCGGACTAGCGGGGGCCACCGGGGAGCTGTTTTTT.

The sample holds a few counts of this clone. The chain uses TRBV11-3 and TRBJ2-1; possible D gene TRBD2, 5 bases. V was clipped by 4 bases and J by 7 bases, with 11 bases between them. The CDR3 length is 13 residues. The germline V gene has CDR1 SGHNT and CDR2 YENEEA. CDR3 protein: CASSYRESNEQFF. The CDR3 DNA reads as TGTGCCAGCAGCTATAGGGAGTCGAATGAGCAGTTCTTC.

The V and J genes are TRBV5-5 and TRBJ1-3; D possibly corresponds to TRBD1 (5 bases). V was pared by 0 bases and J by 0 bases, with 13 bases between. The CDR3 is 17 amino acids. CDR1 SGHKS and CDR2 YYEKEE come from the germline V gene (reference sequence). CDR3 sequence (DNA): TGTGCCAGCAGCTTGGTTGGTGACAGTCTCTCTGGAAACACCATATATTTT. Translated, it gives CASSLVGDSLSGNTIYF.

This chain uses TRBV5-4 with TRBJ1-3, with D unresolved. The germline V gene has CDR1 SGHNT and CDR2 YYREEE (reference sequence). The CDR3 sequence is 14 residues long. Trimming shortened V by 4 bases and J by 4 bases, and 12 bases separated the two germline ends. CDR3 in amino acids: CASSREATGNTIYF. CDR3 bases: TGTGCCAGCAGCAGAGAGGCGACCGGAAACACCATATATTTT. The full variable domain, in which reference TRBV5-4 and TRBJ1-3 provide the parts outside the CDR3, is ETGVTQSPTHLIKTRGQQVTLRCSSQSGHNTVSWYQQALGQGPQFIFQYYREEENGRGNFPPRFSGLQFPNYSSELNVNALELDDSALYLCASSREATGNTIYFGEGSWLTVV.

The chain uses TRBV7-8 and TRBJ2-2; D may be TRBD2 (6 bases). Trimming cost V 11 bases and J 0 bases, with 13 bases left between them. The CDR3 spans 14 residues. The germline V gene encodes CDR1 SGHVS and CDR2 FQNEAQ. The CDR3 reads CAVHSGPNTGELFF. CDR3 bases: TGTGCCGTACATAGCGGACCGAACACCGGGGAGCTGTTTTTT. Drawing the rest from reference TRBV7-8 and TRBJ2-2, the complete variable domain is GAGVSQSPRYKVAKRGQDVALRCDPISGHVSLFWYQQALGQGPEFLTYFQNEAQLDKSGLPSDRFFAERPEGSVSTLKIQRTQQEDSAVYLCAVHSGPNTGELFFGEGSRLTVL.

The chain links TRBV5-1 to TRBJ2-2, with 9 bases fitting TRBD1. CDR3 size: 14 residues. V lost 4 bases, J lost 6 bases, and 4 bases stayed unmatched. Germline V CDR1 and CDR2: SGHRS, YFSETQ. The CDR3 coding sequence is TGCGCCAGCAGCCAACAGGGGGCTTCCGGGGAGCTGTTTTTT. It is translated as CASSQQGASGELFF. Using reference TRBV5-1 and TRBJ2-2 for the parts outside the CDR3, the full variable domain is KAGVTQTPRYLIKTRGQQVTLSCSPISGHRSVSWYQQTPGQGLQFLFEYFSETQRNKGNFPGRFSGRQFSNSRSEMNVSTLELGDSALYLCASSQQGASGELFFGEGSRLTVL.

This chain joins TRBV9 and TRBJ1-2, with TRBD1 identical over 7 bases. Germline values: CDR1 SGDLS, CDR2 YYNGEE. V gave up 3 bases and J gave up 5 bases; unmatched junction bases: 10. The CDR3 covers 15 residues. This chain's CDR3 is CASSAGTASRYGYTF. CDR3 sequence (DNA): TGTGCCAGCAGCGCGGGGACAGCCTCCAGATATGGCTACACCTTC.

The V gene is TRBV28, the J gene TRBJ1-5; D remains ambiguous. V lost 4 bases and J lost 1, with 11 bases in between. Germline CDR1 and CDR2: MDHEN and SYDVKM. This CDR3 is built from 15 residues. The DNA for the CDR3 is TGTGCCAGCAGTTCGACAATCGACAGCAATCAGCCCCAGCATTTT. Translated: CASSSTIDSNQPQHF.

The gene calls are TRBV5-1 and TRBJ1-2; no clear D. Germline CDR1 reads SGHRS; CDR2 reads YFSETQ. CDR3 length equals 16 residues. Trimming shortened V by 5 bases and J by 2 bases, and 19 bases separated the two germline ends. This CDR3 is CASSREMWSSNYGYTF. The CDR3, as DNA: TGCGCCAGCAGTCGCGAGATGTGGAGTTCAAACTATGGCTACACCTTC. Drawing the rest from reference TRBV5-1 and TRBJ1-2, the complete variable domain is KAGVTQTPRYLIKTRGQQVTLSCSPISGHRSVSWYQQTPGQGLQFLFEYFSETQRNKGNFPGRFSGRQFSNSRSEMNVSTLELGDSALYLCASSREMWSSNYGYTFGSGTRLTVV.